This T cell receptor beta chain was obtained from a study of molecular identifiers for immune sequencing clone quantification. Study-wide results and limits: Spiked Jurkat TCR RNA equivalent to one cell was reportedly detectable in one million naive cells.

For bulk TCR libraries, previously described methods and listed TCR primers were used. One entry per CDR3 protein results from TCRdb running MiXCR on the PCR reads. In the table there are roughly 320,000 distinct CDR3 sequences, roughly 24% of which are singletons. Turning to this clonotype: Its antigen is not identified. A clone one base away is much larger, so this may be a read error.

The CDR3 runs to 13 residues. Trimming stripped 2 bases from V and 7 bases from J, with 11 bases between. The germline CDR1 and CDR2 sequences are MNHEY and SVGEGT. The clonotype was recovered from a human donor in good health. Some libraries in this study had Jurkat cell RNA spiked in. The sequenced material came from naive CD8+ T cells from blood, with Jurkat cell RNA spiked in. The subset: FACS-sorted CD8+CD4-CCR7+CD45RA+ naive T cells. V gene TRBV6-2 or TRBV6-3 combines with J gene TRBJ1-1; tentatively, D is TRBD1 (5 bases). CDR3 DNA: TGTGCCAGCAGTTACGTGGGGCCTAGTGAAGCTTTCTTT. Translation: CASSYVGPSEAFF.